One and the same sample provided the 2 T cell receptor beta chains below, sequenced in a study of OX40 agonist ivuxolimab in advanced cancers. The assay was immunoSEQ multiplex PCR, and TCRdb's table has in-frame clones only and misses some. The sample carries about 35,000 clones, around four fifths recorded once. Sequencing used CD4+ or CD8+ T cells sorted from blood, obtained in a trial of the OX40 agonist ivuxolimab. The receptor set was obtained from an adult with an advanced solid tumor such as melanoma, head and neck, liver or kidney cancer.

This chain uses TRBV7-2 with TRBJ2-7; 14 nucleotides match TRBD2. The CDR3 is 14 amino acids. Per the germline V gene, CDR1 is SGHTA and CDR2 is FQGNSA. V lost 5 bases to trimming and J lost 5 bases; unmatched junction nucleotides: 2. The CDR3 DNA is TGTGCCAGCAGCCAGGGACTAGCGGGAGACGAGCAGTACTTC. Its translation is CASSQGLAGDEQYF.

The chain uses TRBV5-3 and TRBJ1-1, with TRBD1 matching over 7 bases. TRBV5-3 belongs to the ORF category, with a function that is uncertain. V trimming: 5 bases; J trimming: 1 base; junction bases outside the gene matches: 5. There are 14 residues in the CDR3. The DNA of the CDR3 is TGTGCCAGAAGTTACAGGGGCCCGAACACTGAAGCTTTCTTT. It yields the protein CARSYRGPNTEAFF.